The 20 T cell receptor beta chains in this list originate from one sample, sequenced in a study of CD8 T cells in Susac syndrome. Reverse transcription used about 0.45 to 1 ug RNA and random hexamers. TCRdb used MiXCR to reprocess the immunoSEQ multiplex PCR reads, holding one entry per CDR3 protein. The data show roughly 110,000 distinct CDR3 sequences, with 85% to 95% seen just once and roughly 0.12% held by the top ten. The specimen sequenced was CD8+ T cells from PBMCs. The source is a human donor in good health.

This chain joins TRBV5-6 and TRBJ2-7, with D unclear. Germline CDR1 and CDR2: SGHDT and YYEEEE. Trimming shortened V by 0 bases and J by 1 base, and 17 bases separated the two germline ends. The CDR3 length is 17 residues. The chain's CDR3 is CASSLESKVRRSYEQYF. In DNA form, the CDR3 reads TGTGCCAGCAGCTTGGAATCGAAGGTACGGAGATCCTACGAGCAGTACTTC.

This clonotype came up a few times. The chain combines TRBV5-1 with TRBJ2-7; D possibly corresponds to TRBD1 (5 bases). The germline V and J ends were trimmed by 4 bases and 6 bases, with 11 bases remaining between them. This CDR3 comprises 12 residues. Germline assignment: CDR1 SGHRS and CDR2 YFSETQ. This CDR3 is CASSPQGIEQYF. The CDR3, as DNA: TGCGCCAGCAGCCCGCAGGGAATCGAGCAGTACTTC. The variable domain in full, completed from reference TRBV5-1 and TRBJ2-7, reads KAGVTQTPRYLIKTRGQQVTLSCSPISGHRSVSWYQQTPGQGLQFLFEYFSETQRNKGNFPGRFSGRQFSNSRSEMNVSTLELGDSALYLCASSPQGIEQYFGPGTRLTVT.

V is TRBV29-1 and J is TRBJ1-1; perhaps TRBD1 as D (6 bases). The V end lost 7 bases, the J end lost 4 bases, and 19 bases lay between the germline ends. Germline lookup yields CDR1 SQVTM and CDR2 ANQGSEA. The CDR3 loop spans 14 amino acids. In DNA form, the CDR3 reads TGCAGCGCCGGGGGGTTAACAGGGTTCACTGAAGCTTTCTTT. This codes for CSAGGLTGFTEAFF.

This sequence joins TRBV5-1 and TRBJ1-1; the match to TRBD1 covers 8 bases. The CDR3 has 13 residues. V trimming: 5 bases; J trimming: 7 bases; junction bases outside the gene matches: 7. Germline assignment: CDR1 SGHRS and CDR2 YFSETQ. Here the CDR3 reads CASRTQQGGEAFF. The CDR3 region has the DNA TGCGCCAGCAGGACCCAACAGGGGGGTGAAGCTTTCTTT. Drawing the rest from reference TRBV5-1 and TRBJ1-1, the complete variable domain is KAGVTQTPRYLIKTRGQQVTLSCSPISGHRSVSWYQQTPGQGLQFLFEYFSETQRNKGNFPGRFSGRQFSNSRSEMNVSTLELGDSALYLCASRTQQGGEAFFGQGTRLTVV.

The gene calls are TRBV7-3 and TRBJ2-7, with 8 bases that match TRBD2. Germline trimming cut 7 bases from V and 2 bases from J; bases unmatched to any gene: 7. The CDR3 is made up of 14 amino acids. Germline V gene data show CDR1 as SGHTA and CDR2 as FQGTGA. The CDR3 DNA reads TGTGCCAGCAACGGGAGGGAGGGAGCCTACGAGCAGTACTTC. This encodes CASNGREGAYEQYF.

This rearrangement joins TRBV18 to TRBJ2-7, with unresolved D. The V and J ends lost 6 bases and 3 bases respectively, with 15 bases between them. Germline CDR1 is KGHSH and CDR2 is LQKENI. This CDR3 region has 14 residues. CDR3 DNA: TGTGCCAGCTCGCCGGGCAATTTGGGCTACGAGCAGTACTTC. Its protein is CASSPGNLGYEQYF.

V usage is TRBV20-1 and J usage is TRBJ1-5, with D hard to call. CDR3 length equals 17 residues. Germline V gene data show CDR1 as DFQATT and CDR2 as SNEGSKA (reference sequence). V shed 2 bases and J shed 1 base, with 18 bases lying between them. The CDR3 protein is CSARSLGRRVSNQPQHF. CDR3 sequence (DNA): TGCAGTGCTAGAAGTTTGGGAAGGCGGGTAAGCAATCAGCCCCAGCATTTT.

The chain carries TRBV6-2 or TRBV6-3 and TRBJ1-1, with D unclear. Germline CDR1 MNHEY, CDR2 SVGEGT. The CDR3 contains 11 residues. V shed 6 bases and J shed 7 bases, with 9 bases lying between them. CDR3: CASSKDLEAFF. The DNA of the CDR3 is TGTGCCAGCAGCAAGGACCTTGAAGCTTTCTTT.

V and J are TRBV20-1 and TRBJ2-2; possibly TRBD1 for D (5 bases). V lost 0 bases, J lost 1 base, and 9 bases lay in between. The germline gives CDR1 DFQATT, CDR2 SNEGSKA (reference sequence). CDR3 size: 15 residues. CDR3 region: CSARDSRGNTGELFF. The DNA for the CDR3 is TGCAGTGCTAGAGATAGTAGGGGGAACACCGGGGAGCTGTTTTTT.

The chain joins TRBV5-1 to TRBJ2-1; no firm D call. The CDR3 is 15 residues long. Looked up from germline, CDR1 is SGHRS and CDR2 is YFSETQ. Trimming cost V 4 bases and J 0 bases, with 11 bases left between them. Here the CDR3 DNA reads TGCGCCAGCAGCCCCAGACACCTCTCCTACAATGAGCAGTTCTTC. Encoded protein: CASSPRHLSYNEQFF.

V usage is TRBV6-2 or TRBV6-3 and J usage is TRBJ1-5; tentative D call: TRBD1 (6 bases). V dropped 2 bases and J dropped 2 bases, with 16 bases sitting between them. The CDR3 has 17 amino acids. Germline CDR1 MNHEY, CDR2 SVGEGT. The CDR3 spells CASSYLIMTGGNQPQHF. DNA for the CDR3: TGTGCCAGCAGTTACCTGATTATGACAGGCGGCAATCAGCCCCAGCATTTT.

The genes are TRBV6-2 or TRBV6-3 and TRBJ2-2; D unresolved. Germline CDR1 reads MNHEY; CDR2 reads SVGEGT. V was shortened by 2 bases and J by 4 bases, with 14 bases between the two germline ends. The CDR3 contains 16 residues. As DNA, the CDR3 is TGTGCCAGCAGTTACCCTCGGACGGATCGCACCGGGGAGCTGTTTTTT. It yields the protein CASSYPRTDRTGELFF.

This rearrangement joins TRBV7-9 to TRBJ2-3; 10 bases are shared with TRBD2. Looked up from germline, CDR1 is SEHNR and CDR2 is FQNEAQ (reference sequence). V dropped 5 bases and J dropped 4; count of bases not matched to a gene: 9. This CDR3 has 16 residues. The CDR3 nucleotides read TGTGCCAGCAGCCCCCCAGGCAGCGGGAGGGCAGATACGCAGTATTTT. It yields the protein CASSPPGSGRADTQYF. The full variable domain, in which reference TRBV7-9 and TRBJ2-3 provide the parts outside the CDR3, is DTGVSQNPRHKITKRGQNVTFRCDPISEHNRLYWYRQTLGQGPEFLTYFQNEAQLEKSRLLSDRFSAERPKGSFSTLEIQRTEQGDSAMYLCASSPPGSGRADTQYFGPGTRLTVL.

The chain links TRBV21-1 to TRBJ2-5; TRBD2, the table's D call, lacks a check against the DNA. TRBV21-1 is described as a pseudogene. The CDR3 runs 19 residues. The CDR3 sequence is CASVPGLAGPKPAGETQYF. CDR3 in DNA: TGTGCCAGCGTCCCGGGGCTAGCGGGGCCTAAACCTGCCGGAGAGACCCAGTACTTC.

For the CDR3, the DNA is TGTGCCAGCAGCCGAACTACATCTCTGGCCTACGAGCAGTACTTC. Its protein product is CASSRTTSLAYEQYF. The chain combines TRBV6-2 or TRBV6-3 with TRBJ2-7; D unclear. The V end lost 6 bases, the J end lost 2 bases, and 17 bases lay between the germline ends. The CDR3 sequence is 15 residues long. Per the germline V gene, CDR1 is MNHEY and CDR2 is SVGEGT.

J is TRBJ1-1 and V is TRBV14; D remains ambiguous. This CDR3 region has 13 residues. Trimming cost V 5 bases and J 5 bases, with 12 bases left between them. Germline V gives CDR1 SGHDN, CDR2 FVKESK. The CDR3: CASSASLETEAFF. Here the CDR3 DNA reads TGTGCCAGCAGCGCGAGCCTGGAAACTGAAGCTTTCTTT. Full variable domain (remainder filled in from reference TRBV14 and TRBJ1-1): EAGVTQFPSHSVIEKGQTVTLRCDPISGHDNLYWYRRVMGKEIKFLLHFVKESKQDESGMPNNRFLAERTGGTYSTLKVQPAELEDSGVYFCASSASLETEAFFGQGTRLTVV.

The rearrangement joins TRBV11-2 to TRBJ2-2, with TRBD1 matching over 10 bases. V was clipped by 1 base and J by 7 bases; unmatched bases: 3. This CDR3 spans 15 amino acids. Germline V gene sequence: CDR1 SGHAT, CDR2 FQNNGV. CDR3 coding DNA: TGTGCCAGCAGCTTAGGGGACAGGGGCGGCGGGGAGCTGTTTTTT. It yields the protein CASSLGDRGGGELFF.

V and J are TRBV29-1 and TRBJ1-2; TRBD1 might be the D (6 bases). Germline V gene data show CDR1 as SQVTM and CDR2 as ANQGSEA. This CDR3 is built from 14 residues. Trimming removed 5 bases from V and 5 bases from J, with 18 bases in between. CDR3 DNA sequence: TGCAGCGTTAAGGGGGGCACGGACGAATATGGCTACACCTTC. Amino acids: CSVKGGTDEYGYTF.

The chain couples TRBV29-1 to TRBJ1-2, with a possible D match to TRBD1 (6 bases). Trimming removed 5 bases at V and 4 bases at J, with 23 bases between. Per the germline V gene, CDR1 is SQVTM and CDR2 is ANQGSEA. This CDR3 spans 16 amino acids. The CDR3 region is CSVLDSTGTWAYGYTF. In DNA, the CDR3 is TGCAGCGTTCTTGATTCTACAGGGACTTGGGCCTATGGCTACACCTTC.

The CDR3 loop is CASSQDLRASGAYNEQFF. DNA for the CDR3: TGCGCCAGCAGCCAAGATCTCAGGGCTAGCGGGGCGTACAATGAGCAGTTCTTC. The gene calls are TRBV4-3 and TRBJ2-1, with 9 bases that match TRBD2. The CDR3 extends over 18 amino acids. The J segment lost 4 bases and the V segment lost 0 bases, leaving 10 bases of the junction unmatched. Germline CDR1 reads LGHNA; CDR2 reads YSLEER.